Listed below are T cell receptor beta chains from one sample, sequenced in a study of T cell responses to AZD1222 COVID-19 vaccine. Some clones are missing from TCRdb's copy, which holds only in-frame ones; the method was immunoSEQ multiplex PCR. This repertoire shows fewer than 150,000 clones, 70% to 90% found once; its top ten account for 3.5%. Material: peripheral blood, obtained 28 days after the second AZD1222 dose. The receptors come from an adult who received the AZD1222 COVID-19 vaccine. Both conserved end residues are part of each CDR3. Fields, in order: V gene, J gene, D gene, clone size, CDR3 protein, CDR3 DNA. D genes are given only for firm matches. The size entry is marked missing in some rows and otherwise reads once, few, many or a size class.

v_gene: TRBV27; j_gene: TRBJ2-5; d_gene: TRBD1; abundance: -; CDR3aa: CASSSLTRDRGGETQYF; CDR3nt: TGTGCCAGCAGTTCCCTAACTCGGGACAGAGGCGGGGAGACCCAGTACTTC
v_gene: TRBV2; j_gene: TRBJ1-1; d_gene: -; abundance: -; CDR3aa: CASSERRNEAFF; CDR3nt: TGTGCCAGCAGTGAAAGGCGGAATGAAGCTTTCTTT
v_gene: TRBV5-6; j_gene: TRBJ2-1; d_gene: -; abundance: few; CDR3aa: CASTPGTGYNEQFF; CDR3nt: TGTGCCAGCACCCCTGGTACAGGATACAATGAGCAGTTCTTC
v_gene: TRBV2; j_gene: TRBJ2-2; d_gene: -; abundance: once; CDR3aa: CASMSGGQGGELFF; CDR3nt: TGTGCCAGCATGTCAGGGGGGCAAGGCGGGGAGCTGTTTTTT
v_gene: TRBV7-2; j_gene: TRBJ1-5; d_gene: -; abundance: -; CDR3aa: CASSSDMFQPQHF; CDR3nt: TGTGCCAGCAGCTCCGACATGTTTCAGCCCCAGCATTTT
v_gene: TRBV4-3; j_gene: TRBJ1-2; d_gene: -; abundance: -; CDR3aa: CASSPRDGGYTF; CDR3nt: TGCGCCAGCAGCCCCAGAGACGGTGGCTACACCTTC
v_gene: TRBV10-3; j_gene: TRBJ2-3; d_gene: -; abundance: -; CDR3aa: CAIYRDGDTQYF; CDR3nt: TGTGCCATCTACCGGGACGGTGATACGCAGTATTTT
v_gene: TRBV7-3; j_gene: TRBJ1-1; d_gene: -; abundance: once; CDR3aa: CASSLHGNTEAFF; CDR3nt: TGTGCCAGCAGCTTGCACGGGAACACTGAAGCTTTCTTT
v_gene: TRBV7-3; j_gene: TRBJ2-1; d_gene: TRBD2; abundance: few; CDR3aa: CARGEASGSRYNEQFF; CDR3nt: TGTGCCAGGGGTGAGGCTAGCGGGAGTCGGTACAATGAGCAGTTCTTC
v_gene: TRBV5-1; j_gene: TRBJ1-6; d_gene: -; abundance: -; CDR3aa: CVSSLESQGSPLHF; CDR3nt: TGCGTCAGCAGCTTGGAGAGCCAAGGTTCACCCCTCCACTTT
v_gene: TRBV6-5; j_gene: TRBJ2-5; d_gene: TRBD1; abundance: -; CDR3aa: CASSKDRGGIETQYF; CDR3nt: TGTGCCAGCAGTAAGGACAGGGGGGGAATAGAGACCCAGTACTTC
v_gene: TRBV5-4; j_gene: TRBJ1-2; d_gene: TRBD1; abundance: -; CDR3aa: CASSLKSGGRGYTF; CDR3nt: TGTGCCAGCAGCTTGAAGTCAGGGGGAAGGGGATACACCTTC
v_gene: TRBV3-1/TRBV3-2; j_gene: TRBJ2-5; d_gene: TRBD1; abundance: -; CDR3aa: CASSHFFDRENQETQYF; CDR3nt: TGTGCCAGCAGCCACTTTTTCGACAGGGAGAACCAAGAGACCCAGTACTTC
v_gene: TRBV9; j_gene: TRBJ2-5; d_gene: -; abundance: -; CDR3aa: CASSQLGVQETQYF; CDR3nt: TGTGCCAGCAGCCAACTAGGGGTTCAAGAGACCCAGTACTTC
v_gene: TRBV6-5; j_gene: TRBJ1-5; d_gene: TRBD1; abundance: -; CDR3aa: CASSQDRYSNQPQHF; CDR3nt: TGTGCCAGCAGTCAGGACAGGTATAGCAATCAGCCCCAGCATTTT
v_gene: TRBV19; j_gene: TRBJ2-3; d_gene: TRBD2; abundance: -; CDR3aa: CASSTESSTSGGFTDTQYF; CDR3nt: TGTGCCAGTAGTACAGAATCCTCGACTAGCGGGGGTTTCACAGATACGCAGTATTTT
v_gene: TRBV13; j_gene: TRBJ1-1; d_gene: -; abundance: -; CDR3aa: CAGGRMNTEAFF; CDR3nt: TGTGCCGGGGGACGGATGAACACTGAAGCTTTCTTT
v_gene: TRBV10-3; j_gene: TRBJ1-2; d_gene: TRBD1; abundance: -; CDR3aa: CAISEGTANYGYTF; CDR3nt: TGTGCCATCAGTGAGGGGACAGCTAACTATGGCTACACCTTC
v_gene: TRBV10-3; j_gene: TRBJ2-5; d_gene: -; abundance: -; CDR3aa: CAISLDQETQYF; CDR3nt: TGTGCCATCAGTCTCGACCAAGAGACCCAGTACTTC
v_gene: TRBV9; j_gene: TRBJ1-5; d_gene: -; abundance: -; CDR3aa: CASSAEGQSNQPQHF; CDR3nt: TGTGCCAGCAGCGCAGAAGGACAGTCGAATCAGCCCCAGCATTTT
v_gene: TRBV24-1; j_gene: TRBJ2-2; d_gene: TRBD2; abundance: -; CDR3aa: CATSDAGAGELFF; CDR3nt: TGTGCCACCAGTGATGCGGGGGCCGGGGAGCTGTTTTTT
v_gene: TRBV6-5; j_gene: TRBJ2-7; d_gene: -; abundance: -; CDR3aa: CASSMGWGEQYF; CDR3nt: TGTGCCAGCAGTATGGGGTGGGGGGAGCAGTACTTC
v_gene: TRBV20-1; j_gene: TRBJ2-1; d_gene: TRBD2; abundance: -; CDR3aa: CSARRGSEQFF; CDR3nt: TGCAGTGCTAGACGCGGGAGTGAGCAGTTCTTC
v_gene: TRBV4-3; j_gene: TRBJ2-7; d_gene: -; abundance: -; CDR3aa: CASSQALGSPTYEQYF; CDR3nt: TGCGCCAGCAGCCAAGCTCTCGGCTCGCCGACCTACGAGCAGTACTTC
v_gene: TRBV9; j_gene: TRBJ2-1; d_gene: TRBD1; abundance: -; CDR3aa: CASSGQGSSYNEQFF; CDR3nt: TGTGCCAGCAGCGGACAGGGTAGTTCCTACAATGAGCAGTTCTTC
v_gene: TRBV5-1; j_gene: TRBJ1-5; d_gene: TRBD1; abundance: -; CDR3aa: CASSVGQGDQPQHF; CDR3nt: TGCGCCAGCAGCGTGGGACAGGGTGACCAGCCCCAGCATTTT